This T cell receptor beta chain was retrieved from a study of vaccination effects on CD4 cells after COVID-19. Whole-study context: It was a median of 72 days after the second dose that post-vaccine samples were obtained.

Study results and limitations: In the late period after vaccination, infection- and vaccine-induced clones contracted markedly.

The table lists this clone with a few counts. What it binds is not known. Assay used: immunoSEQ multiplex PCR; TCRdb lists only in-frame clones, some missing. The sample includes over 35,000 clones, just over 75% of them seen just once. The CDR3 consists of 14 residues. Germline V CDR1 and CDR2: SGHNT, YYREEE (reference sequence). Trimming left V 4 bases short and J 2 bases short, with 12 bases between. With 10 days of culture completed, CD4+ T cells were isolated. SARS-CoV-2 infection was confirmed by PCR in the person between March and December 2020. Subjects were given two BNT162b2 or mRNA-1273 vaccine doses.

This TCR was sampled from a human donor who had a prior SARS-CoV-2 infection. The sequences come from CD4+ T cells from PBMCs cultured without peptide, collected after COVID-19 vaccination. The rearrangement joins TRBV5-4 to TRBJ2-5; D assignment may be TRBD1 or TRBD2 (5 bases each). The CDR3 region is CASSPRGRQETQYF. In nucleotides, the CDR3 is TGTGCCAGCAGCCCCCGGGGCCGACAAGAGACCCAGTACTTC. Complete variable domain (other parts from reference TRBV5-4 and TRBJ2-5): ETGVTQSPTHLIKTRGQQVTLRCSSQSGHNTVSWYQQALGQGPQFIFQYYREEENGRGNFPPRFSGLQFPNYSSELNVNALELDDSALYLCASSPRGRQETQYFGPGTRLLVL.